The 7 T cell receptor beta chains reported below all come from one sample, sequenced in a study of T cells after yellow fever vaccination. Each CDR3 protein gets one entry after TCRdb re-called the 5' RACE reads with MiXCR. The table shows roughly 400,000 distinct CDR3 sequences, with approximately 18% occurring only once. The input for sequencing was PBMCs, taken before the yellow fever booster vaccination. These receptors were taken from a man younger than 35 who received the YFV17D yellow fever vaccine.

The chain is built from TRBV7-8 and TRBJ2-3; D remains ambiguous. The CDR3 totals 17 residues. V lost 6 bases, J lost 0 bases, and 19 bases lay in between. CDR1 SGHVS and CDR2 FQNEAQ come from the germline V gene. The CDR3 loop is CASSPPELLTSTDTQYF. In nucleotides, the CDR3 is TGTGCCAGCAGTCCCCCGGAGCTACTAACTAGCACAGATACGCAGTATTTT.

This clonotype has only a few counts. The chain uses TRBV4-1 and TRBJ2-2, with unresolved D. The CDR3 is 14 amino acids. V was clipped by 4 bases and J by 10 bases, with 16 bases between them. The germline gives CDR1 MGHRA, CDR2 YSYEKL. CDR3: CASSPPGSIMELFF. For the CDR3, the DNA is TGCGCCAGCAGCCCCCCGGGCTCTATAATGGAGCTGTTTTTT.

This clonotype was seen more than once but under ten times. V is TRBV6-5 and J is TRBJ2-7; D remains unclear. Trimming cost V 3 bases and J 4 bases, with 7 bases left between them. This CDR3 spans 12 amino acids. Germline V gene data show CDR1 as MNHEY and CDR2 as SVGAGI. The CDR3 here is CASSYPQYEQYV. CDR3 DNA sequence: TGTGCCAGCAGTTATCCCCAATACGAGCAGTACGTC.

CDR3 residues: CASKFGQGVTEAFF. The CDR3 bases are TGTGCCAGCAAATTTGGACAGGGGGTCACTGAAGCTTTCTTT. The V call is TRBV6-2 or TRBV6-3, the J call TRBJ1-1; TRBD1 aligns across 10 bases. V shed 7 bases and J 4 bases; nucleotides not matched to a gene: 6. From germline, CDR1 is MNHEY and CDR2 SVGEGT. This CDR3 comprises 14 residues.

In its sample, this clonotype was seen a few times. The chain has TRBV7-3 and TRBJ2-1; TRBD2 might be the D (6 bases). V lost 5 bases and J 0 bases, leaving 11 bases between the germline ends. Germline CDR1 SGHTA, CDR2 FQGTGA. The CDR3 runs 15 residues. CDR3 region: CASSRGSGSYNEQFF. The CDR3 DNA reads as TGTGCCAGCAGCCGGGGGAGCGGCTCCTACAATGAGCAGTTCTTC.

This chain links TRBV6-5 with TRBJ1-2; D gene ambiguous. With 4 bases removed from V and 8 bases from J, the gap between germline ends came to 17 bases. Germline V gives CDR1 MNHEY, CDR2 SVGAGI. The CDR3 covers 14 residues. The CDR3: CASSSDSPTRGYTF. As DNA, the CDR3 is TGTGCCAGCAGTTCCGACTCGCCCACGAGGGGCTACACCTTC.

The CDR3 is CASSQVGLAGAKETQYF. CDR3 bases: TGTGCCAGCAGCCAAGTTGGACTAGCGGGGGCTAAAGAGACCCAGTACTTC. The chain employs TRBV3-1 and TRBJ2-5; 13 bases align to TRBD2. V dropped 1 base and J dropped 3; count of bases not matched to a gene: 5. The CDR3 length is 17 residues. CDR1 is LGHDT, CDR2 YNNKEL, per germline (reference sequence).